These 20 T cell receptor beta chains came from one sample sequenced in a study of cytomegalovirus exposure and HLA in healthy donors. The repertoire was sequenced with immunoSEQ multiplex PCR; TCRdb's copy has only in-frame clones and lacks some. The data show some 170,000 clones, about 90% seen once. Sequencing input: PBMCs. The receptors shown here come from a man younger than 30 in good health and CMV-seropositive.

The chain employs TRBV4-2 and TRBJ2-1, with a possible D match to TRBD2 (5 bases). V was clipped by 0 bases and J by 1 base, with 13 bases between them. This CDR3 is built from 17 residues. Per the germline V gene, CDR1 is LGHNA and CDR2 is YNFKEQ. The CDR3 loop reads CASSQDEASRSYNEQFF. The CDR3 DNA follows: TGTGCCAGCAGCCAAGATGAAGCTAGCCGATCCTACAATGAGCAGTTCTTC.

The genes are TRBV4-2 and TRBJ2-3, with 10 bases aligning to TRBD2. CDR1 and CDR2 from the germline V gene are LGHNA and YNFKEQ. The junction had 2 bases not matched to a gene; V was cut back by 0 bases and J by 2 bases. The CDR3 length is 16 residues. The DNA for the CDR3 is TGTGCCAGCAGCCAAGATCTAGCGGGAGACACAGATACGCAGTATTTT. It specifies CASSQDLAGDTDTQYF.

This clone has more than one count but fewer than ten. The V gene is TRBV5-6, the J gene TRBJ2-7; tentative D call: TRBD2 (5 bases). Germline V gene sequence: CDR1 SGHDT, CDR2 YYEEEE. This CDR3 comprises 13 residues. V gave up 3 bases and J gave up 4 bases, with 11 bases separating them. CDR3 residues: CASSSIRGYEQYF. The CDR3 DNA sequence: TGTGCCAGCAGCTCCATCCGGGGATACGAGCAGTACTTC.

CDR3: CASSLRTSGSRVGNIQYF. CDR3 in DNA: TGTGCCAGCAGCTTGCGGACTAGCGGGAGTCGTGTTGGAAACATTCAGTACTTC. The J gene is TRBJ2-4, the V gene TRBV5-5, with 13 positions matching TRBD2. V lost 1 base, J lost 6 bases, and 10 bases stayed unmatched. The length of the CDR3 is 18 residues. Germline V gene lookup returns CDR1 SGHKS and CDR2 YYEKEE (reference sequence). The whole variable domain, filled in from reference TRBV5-5 and TRBJ2-4, reads DAGVTQSPTHLIKTRGQQVTLRCSPISGHKSVSWYQQVLGQGPQFIFQYYEKEERGRGNFPDRFSARQFPNYSSELNVNALLLGDSALYLCASSLRTSGSRVGNIQYFGAGTRLSVL.

The chain combines TRBV7-9 with TRBJ2-7; 7 bases fit TRBD2. CDR3 length: 14 residues. Germline CDR1 and CDR2: SEHNR and FQNEAQ (reference sequence). With V trimmed by 5 bases and J by 4 bases, 8 bases remained unmatched. The CDR3 DNA sequence: TGTGCCAGCAGCCCACTAGCGCTTCTATACGAGCAGTACTTC. Its protein is CASSPLALLYEQYF.

The chain combines TRBV6-5 with TRBJ2-7; the match to TRBD1 covers 12 bases. Germline-derived CDR1 and CDR2 are MNHEY and SVGAGI. CDR3 length: 14 amino acids. Trimming cost V 4 bases and J 2 bases; bases outside gene matches: 0. CDR3 in amino acids: CASSWDRGPYEQYF. The CDR3 DNA is TGTGCCAGCAGTTGGGACAGGGGGCCCTACGAGCAGTACTTC.

V is TRBV20-1 and J is TRBJ2-4; unclear D gene. The germline V and J ends were trimmed by 1 base and 7 bases, with 5 bases remaining between them. Germline CDR1 DFQATT, CDR2 SNEGSKA (reference sequence). The CDR3 is made up of 11 amino acids. The CDR3 sequence: CSARVGNIQYF. CDR3 DNA: TGCAGTGCTAGAGTCGGGAACATTCAGTACTTC.

The chain recombines TRBV5-6 with TRBJ2-1, with TRBD2 matching over 9 bases. Looked up from germline, CDR1 is SGHDT and CDR2 is YYEEEE. The CDR3 is made up of 16 amino acids. J gave up 2 bases and V 0 bases, and 3 bases lay outside the gene matches. CDR3 residues: CASSLGPSGTYNEQFF. The CDR3 nucleotides read TGTGCCAGCAGCTTGGGGCCTAGCGGGACCTACAATGAGCAGTTCTTC.

On this clone itself: A junction end diverges from the germline sequence, so it may reflect a read error. The chain links TRBV4-1 to TRBJ1-2; D perhaps matches TRBD1 (5 bases). Germline-derived CDR1 and CDR2 are MGHRA and YSYEKL. The CDR3 sequence is 17 residues long. The CDR3 sequence is CASSQGLLGAKDYGYTF. The CDR3 DNA is TGCGCCAGCAGTCAAGGACTCCTAGGGGCCAAGGACTATGGCTACACCTTC.

The V gene is TRBV30, the J gene TRBJ2-5, with a tentative D call TRBD2 (5 bases). Trimming shortened V by 1 base and J by 3 bases, and 21 bases separated the two germline ends. In germline, CDR1 is GTSNPN, CDR2 SVGIG (reference sequence). This CDR3 is 17 amino acids long. The CDR3 loop is CAWSELYYVEGKETQYF. DNA of the CDR3: TGTGCCTGGAGTGAATTATACTACGTCGAGGGTAAAGAGACCCAGTACTTC. The entire variable domain, with the rest obtained from reference TRBV30 and TRBJ2-5, is as follows: SQTIHQWPATLVQPVGSPLSLECTVEGTSNPNLYWYRQAAGRGLQLLFYSVGIGQISSEVPQNLSASRPQDRQFILSSKKLLLSDSGFYLCAWSELYYVEGKETQYFGPGTRLLVL.

V is TRBV7-9 and J is TRBJ1-2, with 7 bases that match TRBD1. J was trimmed by 5 bases and V by 6 bases; bases with no gene match: 9. This CDR3 has 14 residues. Germline V CDR1 and CDR2: SEHNR, FQNEAQ (reference sequence). This CDR3 reads CASSRDSDGYGYTF. The CDR3 region has the DNA TGTGCCAGCAGTAGGGACAGTGACGGATATGGCTACACCTTC.

This clone was counted a single time. This chain links TRBV25-1 with TRBJ2-1; 12 bases match TRBD2. The V gene's germline CDR1 is MGHDK and CDR2 SYGVNS. Losses at the gene ends were 5 bases for V and 2 bases for J; bases not matched to a gene: 4. The CDR3 runs 16 residues. The CDR3 loop reads CASSKLAGGAYNEQFF. The CDR3 DNA follows: TGTGCCAGCAGTAAACTAGCGGGAGGAGCCTACAATGAGCAGTTCTTC.

This clone was seen only once. V is TRBV7-9 and J is TRBJ2-1; D may be TRBD2 (6 bases). Trimming took off 7 bases at V and 0 bases at J, with 13 bases between the two ends. CDR1 and CDR2 (germline): SEHNR, FQNEAQ (reference sequence). CDR3 size: 15 residues. CDR3 nucleotide sequence: TGTGCCAGCATTCCTCGGGAGAACTCCTACAATGAGCAGTTCTTC. Translating gives CASIPRENSYNEQFF.

V is TRBV5-1 and J is TRBJ1-5, with 7 bases that match TRBD1. The CDR3 is made up of 14 amino acids. Looked up from germline, CDR1 is SGHRS and CDR2 is YFSETQ. The V and J ends lost 5 bases and 3 bases, in that order; junction bases with no gene match: 5. The CDR3 DNA reads as TGCGCCAGCAGGACTGGGACAGACAATCAGCCCCAGCATTTT. Its translation: CASRTGTDNQPQHF.

The V and J genes are TRBV28 and TRBJ2-7; D uncertain. This CDR3 region has 15 residues. In germline, CDR1 is MDHEN, CDR2 SYDVKM. V was shortened by 1 base and J by 2 bases, with 12 bases between the two germline ends. The CDR3 DNA is TGTGCCAGCAGTTTATCTGGCCCAAACCCCTACGAGCAGTACTTC. It specifies CASSLSGPNPYEQYF.

The chain joins TRBV7-9 to TRBJ1-4; D is ambiguous. The CDR3 consists of 15 residues. From germline, CDR1 is SEHNR and CDR2 FQNEAQ (reference sequence). Trimming shortened V by 3 bases and J by 7 bases, and 15 bases separated the two germline ends. The CDR3 here is CASSFTTVMGEKLFF. The CDR3 DNA reads as TGTGCCAGCAGCTTTACCACAGTGATGGGTGAAAAACTGTTTTTT.

The chain uses TRBV9 and TRBJ2-5, with D possibly matching TRBD1 (5 bases). V was trimmed by 2 bases and J by 1 base, leaving 12 bases between them. CDR3 length: 15 residues. Germline V lookup: CDR1 SGDLS, CDR2 YYNGEE. CDR3 loop: CASSVYGGAQETQYF. The CDR3, as DNA: TGTGCCAGCAGCGTTTACGGTGGGGCCCAAGAGACCCAGTACTTC.

This chain uses TRBV28 with TRBJ1-2; a weak D match, TRBD1 (6 bases). Trimming stripped 2 bases from V and 7 bases from J, with 11 bases between. The CDR3 length is 13 residues. The germline gives CDR1 MDHEN, CDR2 SYDVKM. The CDR3 DNA follows: TGTGCCAGCAGTTTACCAGGGGTAGGTGGCTACACCTTC. Protein sequence: CASSLPGVGGYTF.

The V gene is TRBV27, the J gene TRBJ2-1, with 9 positions matching TRBD2. The V segment lost 5 bases and the J segment 0 bases; nucleotides outside the gene matches: 2. This CDR3 is built from 15 residues. The germline V gene encodes CDR1 MNHEY and CDR2 SMNVEV (reference sequence). Here the CDR3 DNA reads TGTGCCAGCAGTCTAGCGGGAAGCTCCTACAATGAGCAGTTCTTC. Its translation: CASSLAGSSYNEQFF.

This clone was found a few times. CDR3: CASSHNRDSYGYTF. The DNA for the CDR3 is TGTGCCAGCAGCCACAATCGGGATTCCTATGGCTACACCTTC. V usage is TRBV27 and J usage is TRBJ1-2; the D is unclear. Per the germline V gene, CDR1 is MNHEY and CDR2 is SMNVEV (reference sequence). CDR3 size: 14 residues. V gave up 6 bases and J gave up 4 bases, with 15 bases separating them.